This TCR beta chain is drawn from a study of cytotoxic CD8 clonotypes in ibrutinib-treated CLL. This table comes from immunoSEQ multiplex PCR, and its TCRdb copy is limited to in-frame clones, with some not included. In the table there are 20,000 to 30,000 clones, about 64% of which are singletons. The specimen was PBMCs, collected after 24 months of ibrutinib treatment. The source is a human donor with chronic lymphocytic leukemia.

The CDR3 loop is CASSVSLRAGGYEQYF. The CDR3 region has the DNA TGTGCCAGCAGCGTTTCTCTAAGGGCGGGGGGCTACGAGCAGTACTTC. The J gene is TRBJ2-7, the V gene TRBV11-2; the match to TRBD2 covers 8 bases. The CDR3 covers 16 residues. The trim removed 5 bases at V and 3 bases at J, leaving 12 bases unmatched. Germline lookup yields CDR1 SGHAT and CDR2 FQNNGV.